This T cell receptor beta chain appears in the sequencing data of a study of response to subunit inactivated influenza vaccine. TCRdb fed the RT-PCR reads into MiXCR, producing one record per CDR3 protein. The table records about 520,000 distinct CDR3 sequences, approximately 7.8% of them present only once. As to this clonotype: What it recognizes is unknown.

General observations from the study: Authors suggested that a seasonal influenza vaccination recruits few new T cells each time.

The CDR3 length is 14 residues. V lost 0 bases and J lost 1, with 7 bases in between. Germline loops: CDR1 GTSNPN, CDR2 SVGIG (reference sequence). The sequence came from a man aged 50 to 75 who received an inactivated influenza vaccine. This chain uses TRBV30 with TRBJ2-1; possibly TRBD1 or TRBD2 for D (5 bases each). The sequencing here drew on PBMCs from blood, taken 23 to 25 months after vaccination. The CDR3 region is CAWSVGGSYNEQFF. In DNA, the CDR3 is TGTGCCTGGAGTGTTGGGGGATCCTACAATGAGCAGTTCTTC.